The clone carrying this T cell receptor beta chain was picked up one time. This CDR3 is also generated by other DNA sequences in the sample. Germline assignment: CDR1 SQVTM and CDR2 ANQGSEA. V dropped 4 bases and J dropped 4 bases, with 15 bases sitting between them. This CDR3 has 14 residues. Only in-frame clones appear in the TCRdb table, and some are missing; sequencing was by immunoSEQ multiplex PCR. Of fewer than 45,000 clones in the sample, 86% are singletons; the top ten hold 10% to 15%. As to treatment: randomized to nivolumab then ipilimumab (arm A) or the reverse (arm B). Sorted cells were live CD3+CD8+, lacking CD19 and CD56, from PBMCs. These data are taken from a study of sequential checkpoint blockade in melanoma.

The sequencing used CD8+ T cells sorted from blood (inferred from file names), collected from a patient given nivolumab and ipilimumab in sequence. The V and J genes are TRBV29-1 and TRBJ2-3; the D gene is possibly TRBD1 (6 bases). The clonotype was recovered from a human donor with melanoma. CDR3 region: CSVVWGHNPDTQYF. The CDR3 DNA is TGCAGCGTTGTTTGGGGACATAACCCAGATACGCAGTATTTT.